This TCR beta chain was identified in a study of OX40 agonist ivuxolimab in advanced cancers. Systemic immunosuppression or autoimmune disease history was grounds to exclude patients. This CDR3 is built from 14 residues. Looked up from germline, CDR1 is MNHNS and CDR2 is SASEGT. V was pared by 4 bases and J by 10 bases, with 14 bases between. The protocol was immunoSEQ multiplex PCR, while the TCRdb copy is restricted to in-frame clones and leaves out a portion. The table includes 25,000 to 30,000 clones, roughly 84% detected once. A note on this clone: Its antigen is still unknown.

Study-wide findings and caveats: Researchers did not establish what antigens the expanded peripheral T cells target. Clonal expansion among partial responders at 0.1-3.0 mg/kg ranked near the lowest. More expanded clones were seen, on average, in CD8+ T cells than in CD4+.

This TCR derives from an adult with an advanced solid tumor such as melanoma, head and neck, liver or kidney cancer. This sequence joins TRBV6-1 and TRBJ1-6; the D is unclear. Sequencing was performed on CD4+ or CD8+ T cells sorted from blood, taken in a trial of the OX40 agonist ivuxolimab. The CDR3 DNA reads as TGTGCCAGCAGTGGATTGGGTGTAGGGTCACCCCTCCACTTT. Translation: CASSGLGVGSPLHF.